This T cell receptor (beta chain) was identified in a study of blood T cells in healthy people across ages. This CDR3 contains 17 residues. Per the germline V gene, CDR1 is SGHKS and CDR2 is YYEKEE (reference sequence). Germline trimming cut 0 bases from V and 5 bases from J; bases unmatched to any gene: 10. A second PCR, run for about 6 to 11 cycles, used a sample-barcoded 5' primer plus a J-beta primer mix. In TCRdb, the 5' RACE reads were re-called with MiXCR into one record per CDR3 protein. Of around 520,000 distinct CDR3 sequences listed, approximately 26% are singletons. These same data were also listed under a study on T cells of mothers and their children.

The source material was blood. This sequence was found in a boy under 10 years old in good health. The rearrangement joins TRBV5-5 to TRBJ2-5, with 10 nucleotides matching TRBD2. CDR3 protein: CASSLDAQAGGRETQYF. The CDR3 nucleotides read TGTGCCAGCAGCTTGGATGCCCAAGCGGGGGGGCGCGAGACCCAGTACTTC.